Listed here are 14 T cell receptor beta chains from one sample, sequenced in a study of cytomegalovirus exposure and HLA in healthy donors. The PCR used 60 Vbeta and 13 Jbeta primers. Sequencing was performed with immunoSEQ multiplex PCR; in TCRdb, only in-frame clones are kept and a portion is missing. This sample has fewer than 110,000 clones, with 81% found just once. The source material was PBMCs. Receptors originate from a man younger than 45 in good health and CMV-seronegative.

The V gene is TRBV29-1, the J gene TRBJ1-1; D gene uncertain. Germline lookup yields CDR1 SQVTM and CDR2 ANQGSEA. V was trimmed by 0 bases and J by 5 bases, leaving 7 bases between them. The CDR3 consists of 12 residues. The CDR3 spells CSVEDTVTEAFF. The CDR3 DNA sequence: TGCAGCGTTGAAGACACAGTGACTGAAGCTTTCTTT.

This clone was observed a single time. The genes are TRBV7-6 and TRBJ2-5; tentatively, D is TRBD2 (6 bases). CDR3 length: 14 residues. Germline V lookup: CDR1 SGHVS, CDR2 FNYEAQ. Trimming removed 2 bases from V and 4 bases from J, with 11 bases in between. The CDR3 coding sequence is TGTGCCAGCAGCTTAAGCGGGCGGGGAGAGACCCAGTACTTC. Amino acids: CASSLSGRGETQYF.

The rearrangement links TRBV4-1 to TRBJ2-7; possible D gene TRBD1, 6 bases. The CDR3 runs 13 residues. The V gene lost 8 bases and the J gene lost 7 bases, with 18 bases spanning the gap. Looked up from germline, CDR1 is MGHRA and CDR2 is YSYEKL. CDR3 in DNA: TGCGCCAGCGGTCACAGGGCGCAGGGGGAGCAGTACTTC. Its translation: CASGHRAQGEQYF.

The CDR3 protein is CASSQDGGGTQYF. For the CDR3, the DNA is TGTGCCAGCAGCCAAGATGGTGGAGGGACCCAGTACTTC. The rearrangement links TRBV4-2 to TRBJ2-5; perhaps TRBD2 as D (5 bases). V lost 0 bases, J lost 7 bases, and 9 bases lay in between. Germline V CDR1 and CDR2: LGHNA, YNFKEQ. The CDR3 totals 13 residues.

The J gene is TRBJ2-1, the V gene TRBV5-4; D not certain. CDR1 and CDR2 (germline): SGHNT, YYREEE (reference sequence). Trimming removed 2 bases at V and 0 bases at J, with 9 bases between. The CDR3 totals 15 residues. The CDR3 DNA follows: TGTGCCAGCAGCTTCCCCATGAGCTCCTACAATGAGCAGTTCTTC. Its translation is CASSFPMSSYNEQFF.

The chain recombines TRBV2 with TRBJ2-1, with 11 bases lining up with TRBD1. Trimming cost V 1 base and J 9 bases; bases outside gene matches: 2. Germline values: CDR1 SNHLY, CDR2 FYNNEI. This CDR3 is built from 14 residues. The CDR3 DNA reads as TGTGCCAGCAGTGAAGGGACAGGGGGCACTGAGCAGTTCTTC. This translates into CASSEGTGGTEQFF.

The V gene is TRBV7-8, the J gene TRBJ2-1, with TRBD2 matching 10 bases. The germline CDR1 and CDR2 sequences are SGHVS and FQNEAQ. The CDR3 runs 15 residues. V gave up 3 bases and J gave up 8 bases; unmatched junction bases: 7. The CDR3 spells CASSFSGGALYEQFF. In DNA, the CDR3 is TGTGCCAGCAGCTTCAGCGGGGGGGCCCTATATGAGCAGTTCTTC.

This clone was recorded only once. This chain joins TRBV2 and TRBJ1-5; 7 bases line up with TRBD1. The CDR3 consists of 14 residues. CDR1 is SNHLY, CDR2 FYNNEI, per germline. V lost 6 bases, J lost 6 bases, and 8 bases stayed unmatched. The CDR3 region has the DNA TGTGCCAGCAGGGGACAGATAGGTTCTCAGCCCCAGCATTTT. Translating it yields CASRGQIGSQPQHF.

The J gene is TRBJ1-5, the V gene TRBV7-8, with a weak D call TRBD1 (5 bases). This CDR3 comprises 17 residues. V was pared by 5 bases and J by 7 bases, with 24 bases between. Germline V gene sequence: CDR1 SGHVS, CDR2 FQNEAQ. The CDR3 protein is CASSRMDDRKLEQPQHF. The CDR3 coding sequence is TGTGCCAGCAGCCGGATGGATGACAGAAAGCTGGAGCAGCCCCAGCATTTT.

V usage is TRBV6-5 and J usage is TRBJ1-1; D is ambiguous. Trimming shortened V by 2 bases and J by 6 bases, and 10 bases separated the two germline ends. There are 13 residues in the CDR3. Looked up from germline, CDR1 is MNHEY and CDR2 is SVGAGI. DNA of the CDR3: TGTGCCAGCAGTTACGGGCCTGGCTCTGAAGCTTTCTTT. It yields the protein CASSYGPGSEAFF.

This clone came up a few times. The CDR3 bases are TGCGCCAGCAGCCTCCAGGACAGGATGAACACTGAAGCTTTCTTT. This sequence encodes CASSLQDRMNTEAFF. The chain employs TRBV4-1 and TRBJ1-1, with TRBD1 identical over 7 bases. Germline V lookup: CDR1 MGHRA, CDR2 YSYEKL. CDR3 length: 15 residues. V lost 4 bases, J lost 0 bases, and 5 bases stayed unmatched.

On this clone itself: Sequence at one end of the junction differs from germline and may be a read error. The chain carries TRBV7-7 and TRBJ2-5, with TRBD1 matching over 9 bases. Germline CDR1 and CDR2: SSHAT and FNYEAQ (reference sequence). The CDR3 has 15 amino acids. CDR3 protein: CASSQSGQGTETQYF. The CDR3 nucleotides read TGTGCTAGCAGCCAGAGCGGACAGGGGACAGAGACCCAGTACTTC.

CDR3 nucleotides: TGCAGCGTTGAACCCCCGGGACTAAGCTCCTACAATGAGCAGTTCTTC. Translating gives CSVEPPGLSSYNEQFF. The chain uses TRBV29-1 and TRBJ2-1, with 7 bases fitting TRBD2. The J segment lost 0 bases and the V segment lost 2 bases, leaving 7 bases of the junction unmatched. Germline assignment: CDR1 SQVTM and CDR2 ANQGSEA. The CDR3 contains 16 residues.

The chain employs TRBV28 and TRBJ2-1, with 9 bases matching TRBD2. Germline V lookup: CDR1 MDHEN, CDR2 SYDVKM. With 7 bases clipped from V and 8 bases from J, the junction kept 9 bases outside the gene matches. The CDR3 extends over 14 amino acids. CDR3 DNA sequence: TGTGCCAGCACTAGTAGCGGGAGTGTGTATGAGCAGTTCTTC. Amino acid sequence: CASTSSGSVYEQFF.